These 2 T cell receptor beta chains share one sample of origin, sequenced in a study of blood T cell repertoires in COVID-19 (dated by TCRdb to about 2020). Receptor amplification or capture employed the immunoSEQ multiplex PCR assay. This is the immuneACCESS table as TCRdb keeps it, with only in-frame sequences that have V and J called. A part of the clones is gone; compared with another copy, unresolved V genes explain less than half, and the rest is unexplained. Counted in this sample were nearly 200,000 clones; about 85% of them appeared once. The ten largest clones add up to 15% to 20% of the sample. The material sequenced was peripheral blood. The receptors stem from a human donor in a cohort sampled during active COVID-19.

This clone was observed a single time. The rearrangement uses TRBV25-1 and TRBJ2-3; 15 bases match TRBD2. The V segment lost 1 base and the J segment 2 bases; nucleotides outside the gene matches: 4. This CDR3 comprises 18 residues. The V gene's germline CDR1 is MGHDK and CDR2 SYGVNS. The CDR3 region is CASSELGTSGRFTDTQYF. The CDR3 DNA is TGTGCCAGCAGTGAATTGGGGACTAGCGGGAGGTTCACAGATACGCAGTATTTT.

V gene TRBV2 combines with J gene TRBJ2-7, with 8 bases that match TRBD2. After removal of 8 bases from V and 0 bases from J, the junction contained 9 bases not matched to a gene. The CDR3 extends over 15 amino acids. Germline-derived CDR1 and CDR2 are SNHLY and FYNNEI. CDR3 nucleotides: TGTGCCAGCGGGTTAGCGGGAACCCTCTCCTACGAGCAGTACTTC. Translated: CASGLAGTLSYEQYF.